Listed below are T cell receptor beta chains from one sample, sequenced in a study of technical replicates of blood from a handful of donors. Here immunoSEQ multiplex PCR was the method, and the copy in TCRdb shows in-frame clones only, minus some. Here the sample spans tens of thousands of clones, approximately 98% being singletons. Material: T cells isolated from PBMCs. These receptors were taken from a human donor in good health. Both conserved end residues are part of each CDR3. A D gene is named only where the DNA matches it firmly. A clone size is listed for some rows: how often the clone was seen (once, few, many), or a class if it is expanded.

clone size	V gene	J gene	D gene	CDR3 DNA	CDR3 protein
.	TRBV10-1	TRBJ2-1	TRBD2	TGCGCCAGCAGTGATAATAGCGGGAGCTCCTACAATGAGCAGTTCTTC	CASSDNSGSSYNEQFF
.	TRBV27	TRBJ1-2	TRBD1	TGTGCCAGCAGTCCTTTCGGACAGGGGAGCTATGGCTACACCTTC	CASSPFGQGSYGYTF
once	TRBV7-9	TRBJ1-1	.	TGTGCCAGCAGCTTCTCAGGTCCTGAAGCTTTCTTT	CASSFSGPEAFF
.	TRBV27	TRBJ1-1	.	TGTGCCAGCAGTTTTGCAGGGAACACTGAAGCTTTCTTT	CASSFAGNTEAFF
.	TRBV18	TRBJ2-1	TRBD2	TGTGCCAGCTCTAAGCGGGACTTAGGGGACAATGAGCAGTTCTTC	CASSKRDLGDNEQFF
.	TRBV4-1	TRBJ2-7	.	TGCGCCAGCAGCCATAATCGGGACTTTACCTACGAGCAGTACTTC	CASSHNRDFTYEQYF
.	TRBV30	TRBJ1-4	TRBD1	TGTGCCTGGAATACCGGGACAGGGGGACGGGAAAAACTGTTTTTT	CAWNTGTGGREKLFF
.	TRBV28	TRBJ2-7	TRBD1	TGTGCCAGCAGGACAGACAGGGGGCTATCCTACGAGCAGTACTTC	CASRTDRGLSYEQYF
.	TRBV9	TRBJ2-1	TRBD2	TGTGCCAGCAGCGATAGAACTAGCGTGAAGCAGTTCTTC	CASSDRTSVKQFF
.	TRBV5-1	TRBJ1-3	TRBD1	TGCGCCAGCAGCATAGGACAGGGAGCGGGAAACACCATATATTTT	CASSIGQGAGNTIYF
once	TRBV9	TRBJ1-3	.	TGTGCCAGCAGCGGAGATGGAAACACCATATATTTT	CASSGDGNTIYF
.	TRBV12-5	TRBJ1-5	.	TGTGCTAGTGGTTTAGACAGCCTAGATCAGCCCCAGCATTTT	CASGLDSLDQPQHF
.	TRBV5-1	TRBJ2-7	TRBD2	TGCGCCAGCAGCTTAAGCGGGAGGGCCGGCGAGCAGTACTTC	CASSLSGRAGEQYF
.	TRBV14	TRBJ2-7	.	TGTGCCAGCAGCCAAATTGTAGGAGGCGACTCCTACGAGCAGTACTTC	CASSQIVGGDSYEQYF
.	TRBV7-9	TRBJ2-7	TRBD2	TGTGCCAGCAGCTTATATACTAGCGGGAATCTGGACGAGCAGTACTTC	CASSLYTSGNLDEQYF
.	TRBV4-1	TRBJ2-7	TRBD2	TGCGCCAGCAGCCAAGATCCGGGACTAGCGGTCTACTCCTACGAGCAGTACTTC	CASSQDPGLAVYSYEQYF
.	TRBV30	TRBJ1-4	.	TGTGCCTGGAGCTCCGGAGGGCCAGAAAAACTGTTTTTT	CAWSSGGPEKLFF
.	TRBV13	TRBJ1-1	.	TGTGCCAGCAGCCCCTCCTATGAAGCTTTCTTT	CASSPSYEAFF
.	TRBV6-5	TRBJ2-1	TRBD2	TGTGCCAGCAGTTATGGTGGGAGGGCCGACAATGAGCAGTTCTTC	CASSYGGRADNEQFF
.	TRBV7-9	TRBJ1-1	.	TGTGCCAGCAGCGCAAGCGGGACATTGAACACTGAAGCTTTCTTT	CASSASGTLNTEAFF
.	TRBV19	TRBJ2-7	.	TGTGCCAGTAGTATCCAGGGGTACGAGCAGTACTTC	CASSIQGYEQYF
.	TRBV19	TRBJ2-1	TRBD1	TGTGCCAGTGAAGGACAGGGGGCTAGGGATGAGCAGTTCTTC	CASEGQGARDEQFF
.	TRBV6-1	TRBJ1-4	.	TGTGCGACTAGACGGGAGAGTGAAAAACTGTTTTTT	CATRRESEKLFF
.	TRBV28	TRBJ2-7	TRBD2	TGTGCCACCCCGCCGGGACTACAAAATTACTACGAGCAGTACTTC	CATPPGLQNYYEQYF
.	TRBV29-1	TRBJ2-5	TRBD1	TGCAGCGTAGAACAGGGGGCCGTAGAGACCCAGTACTTC	CSVEQGAVETQYF
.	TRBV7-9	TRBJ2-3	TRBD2	TGTGCCAGCAGCTCTACGTATAGCGGGAGATCCGATACGCAGTATTTT	CASSSTYSGRSDTQYF
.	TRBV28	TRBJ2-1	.	TGTGCCAGCAGTTTAGCTAAATTTGAGCAGTTCTTC	CASSLAKFEQFF
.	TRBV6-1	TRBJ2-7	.	TGTGCCAGCAGTGGTGGGGCCGAGCAGTACTTC	CASSGGAEQYF
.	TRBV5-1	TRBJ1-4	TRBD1	TGCGCCAGCAGCTTGGAGGGGACAGGGTTTGAAAAACTGTTTTTT	CASSLEGTGFEKLFF
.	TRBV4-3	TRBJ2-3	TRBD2	TGCGCCAGCAGCCAAGATCCCACTAGCGGGAGTGCAGATACGCAGTATTTT	CASSQDPTSGSADTQYF
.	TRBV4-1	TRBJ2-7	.	TGCGCCAGCAGCCAAGATGGCGTGGCCGGGGCCTACGAGCAGTACTTC	CASSQDGVAGAYEQYF
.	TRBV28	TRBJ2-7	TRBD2	TGTGCCAGCAGTATAGCGGGAGGTATCGAGCAGTACTTC	CASSIAGGIEQYF
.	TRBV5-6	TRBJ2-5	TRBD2	TGTGCCAGCAGCTTGGCCCCAAGGGAGGGAGAGACCCAGTACTTC	CASSLAPREGETQYF
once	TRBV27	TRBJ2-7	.	TGTGCCAGCAGCCCCCACGAGTACAGCAACGAGCAGTACTTC	CASSPHEYSNEQYF
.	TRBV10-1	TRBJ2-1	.	TGCGCCAGCAGTGATAGGGGGGAGGGGGTCCATGAGCAGTTCTTC	CASSDRGEGVHEQFF
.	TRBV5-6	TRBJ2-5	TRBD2	TGTGCCAGCAGCCTTCTAGCGGGCGGGAGGGAGACCCAGTACTTC	CASSLLAGGRETQYF
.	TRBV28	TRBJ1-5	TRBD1	TGTGCCAGCAGTTTATCCGGACAGGGAAATCAGCCCCAGCATTTT	CASSLSGQGNQPQHF
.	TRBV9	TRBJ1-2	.	TGTGCCAGCAGCCCTTCCACAGGGAAGGGCTACACCTTC	CASSPSTGKGYTF
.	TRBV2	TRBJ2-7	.	TGTGCCAGCAGACGTTCCACAGTCTACGAGCAGTACTTC	CASRRSTVYEQYF
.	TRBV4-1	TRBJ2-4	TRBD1	TGCGCCAGCAGCCAAGACGACAGGGCTAACATTCAGTACTTC	CASSQDDRANIQYF
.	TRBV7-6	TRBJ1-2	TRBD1	TGTGCCACCGGGACAGGGGAGAACTATGGCTACACCTTC	CATGTGENYGYTF
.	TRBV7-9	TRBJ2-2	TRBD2	TGTGCCAGCAGCTCCGGTAGCGGGAGGAACACCGGGGAGCTGTTTTTT	CASSSGSGRNTGELFF